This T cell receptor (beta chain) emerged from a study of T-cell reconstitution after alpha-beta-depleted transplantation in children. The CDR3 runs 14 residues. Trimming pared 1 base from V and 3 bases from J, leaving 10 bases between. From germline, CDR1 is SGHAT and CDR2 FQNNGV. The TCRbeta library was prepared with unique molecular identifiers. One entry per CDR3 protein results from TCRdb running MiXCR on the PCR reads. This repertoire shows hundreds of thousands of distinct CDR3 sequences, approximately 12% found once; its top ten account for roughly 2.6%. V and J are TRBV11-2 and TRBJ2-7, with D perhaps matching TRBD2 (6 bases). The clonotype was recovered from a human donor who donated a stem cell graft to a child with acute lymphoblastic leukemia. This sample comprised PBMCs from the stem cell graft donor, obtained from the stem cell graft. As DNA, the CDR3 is TGTGCCAGCAGCTTAGCCGGGACTCACTACGAGCAGTACTTC. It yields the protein CASSLAGTHYEQYF. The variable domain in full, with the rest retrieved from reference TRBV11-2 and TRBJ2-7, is EAGVAQSPRYKIIEKRQSVAFWCNPISGHATLYWYQQILGQGPKLLIQFQNNGVVDDSQLPKDRFSAERLKGVDSTLKIQPAKLEDSAVYLCASSLAGTHYEQYFGPGTRLTVT.